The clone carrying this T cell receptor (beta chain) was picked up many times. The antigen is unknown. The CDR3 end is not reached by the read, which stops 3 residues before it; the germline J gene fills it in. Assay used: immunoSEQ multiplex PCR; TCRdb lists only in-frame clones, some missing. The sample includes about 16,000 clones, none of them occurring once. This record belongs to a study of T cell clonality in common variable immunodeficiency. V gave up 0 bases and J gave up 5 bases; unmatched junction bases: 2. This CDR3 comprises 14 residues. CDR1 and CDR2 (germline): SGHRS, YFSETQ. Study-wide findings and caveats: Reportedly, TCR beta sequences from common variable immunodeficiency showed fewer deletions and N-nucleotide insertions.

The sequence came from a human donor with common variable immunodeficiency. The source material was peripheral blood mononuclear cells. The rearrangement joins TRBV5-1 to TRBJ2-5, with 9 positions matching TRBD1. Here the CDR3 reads CASSLGQGGETQYF. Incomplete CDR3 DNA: TGCGCCAGCAGCTTGGGACAGGGGGGGGAGACC.